Listed below are T cell receptor beta chains from one sample, sequenced in a study of blood T cell repertoires in COVID-19. Assay: immunoSEQ multiplex PCR; the TCRdb copy retains only in-frame clones and omits some. The top ten hold about 1.3% of the sample, which has 200,000 or so clones, about four fifths seen once. The source material was PBMCs or T cells enriched from blood (not recorded which). These receptors were obtained from a woman aged 35 to 49 with acute COVID-19. Each CDR3 is given with its conserved first and last residue. D genes are given only for firm matches. Clone size is not always given. Where it is, it says once, few, many or a class for expanded clones.

length	D	J	size	V	DNA	CDR3
11	.	TRBJ2-7	.	TRBV5-6	TGTGCCAGCAGCAACGGGGCAGGGGAGTACTTC	CASSNGAGEYF
17	TRBD1	TRBJ1-2	.	TRBV2	TGTGCCAGCACTTTTGAGGACAGGGAACGAAACAACTATGGCTACACCTTC	CASTFEDRERNNYGYTF
16	.	TRBJ2-6	once	TRBV7-9	TGTGCCAGCAGCCCACTGACAGACTCTGGGGCCAACGTCCTGACTTTC	CASSPLTDSGANVLTF
17	.	TRBJ1-3	.	TRBV3-1/TRBV3-2	TGTGCCAGCAGCCCGATTTACAGGGTCTCCTCTGGAAACACCATATATTTT	CASSPIYRVSSGNTIYF
15	.	TRBJ1-1	.	TRBV7-9	TGTGCCAGCAGCTTAGACCCTGCCAAGGGGTCAGCAGCTTTCTTT	CASSLDPAKGSAAFF
12	.	TRBJ1-1	.	TRBV5-1	TGCGCCAGCAGCACCGGGGGAACTGAAGCTTTCTTT	CASSTGGTEAFF
13	.	TRBJ2-7	.	TRBV6-5	TGTGCCAGCATCGAAATGCTCGGTGACGAGCAGTACTTC	CASIEMLGDEQYF
15	TRBD1	TRBJ2-3	.	TRBV24-1	TGTGCCACCAGTGATTGGACAGGGAGCACAGATACGCAGTATTTT	CATSDWTGSTDTQYF
13	TRBD1	TRBJ1-1	.	TRBV28	TGTGCCAGCAGACAGGGGACATACACTGAAGCTTTCTTT	CASRQGTYTEAFF
16	TRBD1	TRBJ1-5	.	TRBV24-1	TGTGCCACCAGTGAGAACAGGGGGCATAGCAATCAGCCCCAGCATTTT	CATSENRGHSNQPQHF
16	TRBD2	TRBJ2-7	.	TRBV5-8	TGTGCCAGCAGCCCAAGGCTCGGGACTATCTCCTACGAGCAGTACTTC	CASSPRLGTISYEQYF
20	TRBD1	TRBJ1-4	.	TRBV18	TGTGCCAGCTCAGAGAGACAGGGGCGACCACTTGACTCAACTAATGAAAAACTGTTTTTT	CASSERQGRPLDSTNEKLFF
14	TRBD1	TRBJ1-5	.	TRBV6-5	TGTGCCGTCGGGACAGGGGCTTCCAATCAGCCCCAGCATTTT	CAVGTGASNQPQHF
18	TRBD1	TRBJ2-6	.	TRBV18	TGTGCCAGCTCACCACTAGGACAGGGGGCGCCTGGGGCCAACGTCCTGACTTTC	CASSPLGQGAPGANVLTF
14	.	TRBJ2-4	.	TRBV11-2	TGTGCCAGCAGCTTAGATTCGGTAAAAAACATTCAGTACTTC	CASSLDSVKNIQYF
15	TRBD2	TRBJ2-7	.	TRBV7-6	TGTGCCAGCAGCCCAGGACTAGAGCGGGCCTACGAGCAGTACTTC	CASSPGLERAYEQYF
13	.	TRBJ1-2	.	TRBV7-8	TGTGCCAGCAGCCGATGGACAGCGGATGGCTACACCTTC	CASSRWTADGYTF
15	TRBD1	TRBJ1-2	once	TRBV18	TGTGCCAGCTCACCAAGTGGGACAGGGACGGATGGCTACACCTTC	CASSPSGTGTDGYTF
14	TRBD2	TRBJ2-3	.	TRBV5-1	TGCGCCAGCAGTGTAGCGGGCCGCACAGATACGCAGTATTTT	CASSVAGRTDTQYF
14	.	TRBJ1-1	.	TRBV4-3	TGCGCCAGCAGCCAAGGGGTAGGGACAACTGAAGCTTTCTTT	CASSQGVGTTEAFF
22	TRBD1	TRBJ2-6	.	TRBV28	TGTGCCAGCAGTGAAACTTGGACAGGGGTTCTCTTAAAACCATCTGGGGCCAACGTCCTGACTTTC	CASSETWTGVLLKPSGANVLTF
13	.	TRBJ2-7	.	TRBV5-1	TGCGCCAGCAGCTTAGACGGAGCCTACGAGCAGTACTTC	CASSLDGAYEQYF
15	.	TRBJ2-7	.	TRBV4-1	TGCGCCAGCAGCCAAGATACGGAGAGCTCCTACGAGCAGTACTTC	CASSQDTESSYEQYF
16	.	TRBJ2-2	.	TRBV15	TGTGCCACCAGCAGAGGGGGTAGCGAGGGAGGCGGGGAGCTGTTTTTT	CATSRGGSEGGGELFF
13	.	TRBJ2-7	.	TRBV10-1	TGCGCCAGCAGTGACAGCCAGGGGCGAAAGCAGTACTTC	CASSDSQGRKQYF
12	TRBD1	TRBJ1-4	.	TRBV5-5	TGTGCCAGCAGCTTTCAGGGGGGAAAACTGTTTTTT	CASSFQGGKLFF
13	TRBD1	TRBJ2-1	once	TRBV7-8	TGTGCCAGCAGGGGGGACAGGGGGAATGAGCAGTTCTTC	CASRGDRGNEQFF
17	TRBD2	TRBJ2-3	.	TRBV29-1	TGCAGCGTTGAAGTTGGGATCGGGACTAGCGGCACAGATACGCAGTATTTT	CSVEVGIGTSGTDTQYF
14	TRBD1	TRBJ1-1	.	TRBV28	TGTGCCAGCAGTTCGGGACAGGTGCGCACTGAAGCTTTCTTT	CASSSGQVRTEAFF
13	.	TRBJ1-1	.	TRBV30	TGTGCCTACCACCTTCGGGTGGGCACTGAAGCTTTCTTT	CAYHLRVGTEAFF
19	TRBD1	TRBJ1-3	.	TRBV4-1	TGCGCCAGCAGCCAGGAAGGGACAGGCCGAACCTTCTCTGGAAACACCATATATTTT	CASSQEGTGRTFSGNTIYF
16	.	TRBJ1-4	.	TRBV2	TGTGCCAGCAGTTCAGACAGAGCCGCAACGGGTAAAAAACTGTTTTTT	CASSSDRAATGKKLFF
13	TRBD1	TRBJ1-1	.	TRBV6-5	TGTGCCAGCAGTAGGCAGGGGGCTTCTGAAGCTTTCTTT	CASSRQGASEAFF
14	TRBD1	TRBJ1-2	.	TRBV5-1	TGCGCCAGCAGCGCTGGACAGGACAACTATGGCTACACCTTC	CASSAGQDNYGYTF
14	.	TRBJ2-7	.	TRBV18	TGTGCCAGCTCCTTCGGGTCCTACTCCTACGAGCAGTACTTC	CASSFGSYSYEQYF
14	.	TRBJ1-5	.	TRBV2	TGTGCCAGTAGAGAGGACAGTCCTAATCAGCCCCAGCATTTT	CASREDSPNQPQHF
17	TRBD1	TRBJ1-3	.	TRBV7-9	TGTGCCAGCAGCCCGTGGGACAGGGGACACTCTGGAAACACCATATATTTT	CASSPWDRGHSGNTIYF
14	.	TRBJ1-6	.	TRBV30	TGTGCCTGGAGTATTATAACGGCGGATTCACCCCTCCACTTT	CAWSIITADSPLHF
15	.	TRBJ1-2	.	TRBV4-1	TGCGCCAGCAGCCAAGATCCTGGACACTACTATGGCTACACCTTC	CASSQDPGHYYGYTF
13	.	TRBJ1-5	.	TRBV12-3/TRBV12-4	TGTGCCAGCAGTCCCCAGGACATTCAGCCCCAGCATTTT	CASSPQDIQPQHF
21	TRBD1	TRBJ1-2	.	TRBV5-1	TGCGCCAGCAGCTTGAAAGGGGCGACAGGGCGGAGTGGAACGGTTAACTATGGCTACACCTTC	CASSLKGATGRSGTVNYGYTF
15	.	TRBJ2-3	.	TRBV7-3	TGTGCCAGCAGCCTTGGGGGCCGCGTGGTAGATACGCAGTATTTT	CASSLGGRVVDTQYF
13	.	TRBJ2-5	.	TRBV9	TGTGCCAGCAGCGCGACAATGCAAGAGACCCAGTACTTC	CASSATMQETQYF